The clone carrying this T cell receptor beta chain occurred a few times. Its antigen is unidentified. CDR3 length equals 16 residues. Germline-derived CDR1 and CDR2 are MNHNY and SVGAGI (reference sequence). V gave up 5 bases and J gave up 4 bases; unmatched junction bases: 8. Unique molecular identifiers were attached to individual cDNA molecules. A single record per CDR3 protein comes from TCRdb applying MiXCR to the 5' RACE reads. The sample comprises 15,000 to 20,000 distinct CDR3 sequences, about 5.5% of which are singletons, and under 8.5% rests with the top ten. The entry originates in a study of early T cells in non-severe SARS-CoV-2 infection. Overall study context: Chains from this unsorted whole-blood bulk RNA could not be paired.

Findings and limits, study-wide: VDJdb matching favored anti-spike CD8 responses, missing private and CD4 specificities.

The TCR was taken from an adult who was a healthcare worker with PCR-confirmed SARS-CoV-2 infection or an uninfected control (not recorded which). This sequence joins TRBV6-6 and TRBJ2-5; 12 nucleotides match TRBD2. The sequenced sample consisted of whole blood. CDR3 residues: CASSPLAGGPRETQYF. The CDR3 DNA reads TGTGCCAGCAGTCCCCTAGCGGGAGGGCCGCGAGAGACCCAGTACTTC.